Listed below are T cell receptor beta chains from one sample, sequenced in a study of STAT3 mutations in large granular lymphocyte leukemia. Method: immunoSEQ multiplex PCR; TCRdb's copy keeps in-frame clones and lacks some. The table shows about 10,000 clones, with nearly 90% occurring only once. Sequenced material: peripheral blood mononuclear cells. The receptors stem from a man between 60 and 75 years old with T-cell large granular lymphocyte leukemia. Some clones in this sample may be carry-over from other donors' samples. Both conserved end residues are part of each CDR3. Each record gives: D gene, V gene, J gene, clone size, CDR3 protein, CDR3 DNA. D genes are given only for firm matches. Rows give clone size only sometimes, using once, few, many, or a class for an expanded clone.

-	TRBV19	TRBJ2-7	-	CASSITGLSYEQYF	TGTGCCAGTAGTATAACGGGGCTCTCCTACGAGCAGTACTTC
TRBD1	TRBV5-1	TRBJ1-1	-	CASSTTQGAGTEAFF	TGCGCCAGCAGCACCACACAGGGGGCAGGGACTGAAGCTTTCTTT
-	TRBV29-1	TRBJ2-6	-	CSPPRGDRDSGANVLTF	TGCAGCCCGCCGCGGGGGGACAGGGACTCTGGGGCCAACGTCCTGACTTTC
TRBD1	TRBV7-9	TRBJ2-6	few	CASSAADRGSGANVLTF	TGTGCCAGCAGCGCTGCTGACAGGGGCTCTGGGGCCAACGTCCTGACTTTC
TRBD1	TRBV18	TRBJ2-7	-	CASSASRDSLYEQYF	TGTGCCAGCTCAGCATCCCGGGACAGCCTCTACGAGCAGTACTTC
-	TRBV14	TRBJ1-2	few	CASSLGRLAYGYTF	TGTGCCAGCAGCCTGGGACGACTAGCCTATGGCTACACCTTC
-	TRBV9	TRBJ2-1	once	CASSVATSGSEQFF	TGTGCCAGCAGCGTAGCTACTAGTGGCAGTGAGCAGTTCTTC
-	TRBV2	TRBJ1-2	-	CASSTAERNYGYTF	TGTGCCAGCAGCACAGCCGAGAGGAACTATGGCTACACCTTC
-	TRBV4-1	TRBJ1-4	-	CASTGQANNEKLFF	TGCGCCAGCACAGGGCAGGCCAATAATGAAAAACTGTTTTTT
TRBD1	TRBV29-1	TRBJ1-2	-	CSVEGQGAVRGYTF	TGCAGCGTTGAAGGACAGGGGGCTGTTCGTGGCTACACCTTC
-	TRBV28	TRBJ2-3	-	CASSPLVADTQYF	TGTGCCAGCAGTCCTCTGGTGGCAGATACGCAGTATTTT
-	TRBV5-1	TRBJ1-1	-	CASSFREGGGTEAFF	TGCGCCAGCAGCTTTCGCGAGGGGGGCGGCACTGAAGCTTTCTTT
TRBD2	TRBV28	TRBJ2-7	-	CASSPYRLAGGRPYEQYF	TGTGCCAGCAGTCCCTATCGACTAGCGGGAGGGCGTCCCTACGAGCAGTACTTC
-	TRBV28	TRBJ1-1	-	CASISGSRDTEAFF	TGTGCCAGCATTAGTGGTAGCCGGGACACTGAAGCTTTCTTT
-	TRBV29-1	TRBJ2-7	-	CSVERLASYEQYF	TGCAGCGTCGAAAGATTAGCCTCCTACGAGCAGTACTTC
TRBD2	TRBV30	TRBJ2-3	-	CAWSPSGSSYDTQYF	TGTGCCTGGAGTCCTAGCGGGAGTAGTTATGATACGCAGTATTTT